One sample yielded the 14 T cell receptor beta chains listed below, sequenced in a study of shared clonotypes between healthy human individuals. Sequencing used immunoSEQ multiplex PCR; TCRdb keeps in-frame clones, though not all of them. This table has around 100,000 clones, roughly 69% appearing once. Source material: memory CD8+ T cells sorted from blood. Subset of the sample: CD45RO+ cells pooled with CCR7-negative TemRA cells. These receptors originate from a man aged 30 to 45 in good health.

Points on this clone: Germline is not matched at one junction end, which may reflect a read error. The rearrangement links TRBV5-1 to TRBJ2-5; no firm D call. Germline V gene data show CDR1 as SGHRS and CDR2 as YFSETQ. CDR3 length equals 14 residues. CDR3 in DNA: TGCGCCAGCAGATTGGATATTGGGGAAGAGACCCAGTACTTC. Translation: CASRLDIGEETQYF. The entire variable domain, with the rest obtained from reference TRBV5-1 and TRBJ2-5, is as follows: KAGVTQTPRYLIKTRGQQVTLSCSPISGHRSVSWYQQTPGQGLQFLFEYFSETQRNKGNFPGRFSGRQFSNSRSEMNVSTLELGDSALYLCASRLDIGEETQYFGPGTRLLVL.

The chain couples TRBV11-1 to TRBJ2-6; no reliable D call. This CDR3 spans 14 amino acids. The V gene's germline CDR1 is SGHAT and CDR2 FQDESV (reference sequence). With 3 bases removed from V and 2 bases from J, the gap between germline ends came to 5 bases. In DNA, the CDR3 is TGTGCCAGCAGCTTTGGCACTGGGGCCAACGTCCTGACTTTC. This translates into CASSFGTGANVLTF.

This clone was seen a handful of times. This chain links TRBV27 with TRBJ2-7; the match to TRBD2 covers 8 bases. V was clipped by 5 bases and J by 13 bases; unmatched bases: 10. Germline-derived CDR1 and CDR2 are MNHEY and SMNVEV (reference sequence). The CDR3 spans 12 residues. The CDR3 here is CASSPHGTRPYF. The CDR3 nucleotides read TGTGCCAGCAGTCCCCACGGGACTAGGCCATACTTC.

This clone came up a few times. The rearrangement links TRBV5-6 to TRBJ2-2, with 9 bases aligning to TRBD2. Germline loops: CDR1 SGHDT, CDR2 YYEEEE. After removal of 4 bases from V and 10 bases from J, the junction contained 11 bases not matched to a gene. The CDR3 is made up of 15 amino acids. CDR3 amino acids: CASSDGLAGDQELFF. The CDR3 DNA is TGTGCCAGCAGCGATGGGTTAGCGGGAGATCAGGAGCTGTTTTTT. Complete variable domain (other parts from reference TRBV5-6 and TRBJ2-2): DAGVTQSPTHLIKTRGQQVTLRCSPKSGHDTVSWYQQALGQGPQFIFQYYEEEERQRGNFPDRFSGHQFPNYSSELNVNALLLGDSALYLCASSDGLAGDQELFFGEGSRLTVL.

The rearrangement joins TRBV28 to TRBJ2-3, with a weak D call TRBD2 (6 bases). Germline CDR1 is MDHEN and CDR2 is SYDVKM. CDR3 length: 15 amino acids. V lost 5 bases and J 2 bases, leaving 14 bases between the germline ends. This CDR3 is CASSIGGTHTDTQYF. The CDR3 bases are TGTGCCAGCAGTATTGGGGGGACCCACACAGATACGCAGTATTTT.

The chain is built from TRBV6-5 and TRBJ2-1; D call uncertain. The CDR3 contains 12 residues. Trimming took 5 bases from V and 12 from J, leaving 14 bases between them. The germline V gene has CDR1 MNHEY and CDR2 SVGAGI. The CDR3 protein is CASSVSSVGQFF. In nucleotides, the CDR3 is TGTGCCAGCAGTGTCTCATCCGTCGGGCAGTTCTTC.

This clone has more than one count but fewer than ten. The V and J genes are TRBV7-9 and TRBJ1-2, with TRBD1 matching over 7 bases. Losses at the gene ends were 5 bases for V and 5 bases for J; bases not matched to a gene: 8. CDR3 length equals 14 residues. Germline loops: CDR1 SEHNR, CDR2 FQNEAQ (reference sequence). The CDR3 coding sequence is TGTGCCAGCAGCGGAGGGACAGACCCTTATGGCTACACCTTC. Residues: CASSGGTDPYGYTF.

This chain uses TRBV10-3 with TRBJ2-5, with D possibly TRBD2 on 8 matching bases. Looked up from germline, CDR1 is ENHRY and CDR2 is SYGVKD. This CDR3 has 20 amino acids. Deletions cut 0 bases from V and 2 bases from J, with 25 bases between. The CDR3 reads CAISESDRVLAGLVQETQYF. The CDR3 region has the DNA TGTGCCATCAGTGAGTCTGACAGGGTTTTAGCGGGATTAGTTCAAGAGACCCAGTACTTC.

By frequency in the sample, this clone is medium-sized. The CDR3 nucleotides read TGTGCCAGCAGCCCTGACTACAATGAGCAGTTCTTC. Translated: CASSPDYNEQFF. The V call is TRBV7-6, the J call TRBJ2-1; D is unclear. The CDR3 runs to 12 residues. Germline V gene sequence: CDR1 SGHVS, CDR2 FNYEAQ. Trimming left V 5 bases short and J 3 bases short, with 5 bases between.

The chain couples TRBV29-1 to TRBJ2-7; D is ambiguous. The V gene's germline CDR1 is SQVTM and CDR2 ANQGSEA. V lost 5 bases and J lost 0, with 5 bases in between. The CDR3 totals 11 residues. The CDR3 DNA is TGCAGCGTTCAGAGCTCCTACGAGCAGTACTTC. Its translation is CSVQSSYEQYF.

The chain carries TRBV7-2 and TRBJ2-1; 13 positions agree with TRBD2. The CDR3 has 14 amino acids. The V gene's germline CDR1 is SGHTA and CDR2 FQGNSA. After removal of 5 bases from V and 9 bases from J, the junction contained 4 bases not matched to a gene. The CDR3 sequence: CASSTGLAGVEQFF. CDR3 nucleotides: TGTGCCAGCAGCACTGGACTAGCGGGAGTTGAGCAGTTCTTC.

The chain uses TRBV7-8 and TRBJ2-7, with D possibly being TRBD2 (6 bases). This CDR3 spans 16 amino acids. Germline V gives CDR1 SGHVS, CDR2 FQNEAQ. The ends were cut back, 0 bases at V and 0 bases at J, with 12 bases in the middle. The CDR3 bases are TGTGCCAGCAGCTTAGCAAGGGGACTCTCCTCCTACGAGCAGTACTTC. Amino acid sequence: CASSLARGLSSYEQYF.

This chain connects TRBV6-5 to TRBJ2-7, with D tentatively TRBD1 (6 bases). V lost 0 bases and J 9 bases, leaving 18 bases between the germline ends. Per germline, CDR1 MNHEY and CDR2 SVGAGI. CDR3 length equals 15 residues. In DNA, the CDR3 is TGTGCCAGCAGTTACTCGAACAGGGAAAGGAACAGGCAGTACTTC. Residues: CASSYSNRERNRQYF.

CDR3 sequence: CASSSNSGNTIYF. As DNA, the CDR3 is TGTGCCAGCAGTAGTAACTCTGGAAACACCATATATTTT. The V gene is TRBV6-5, the J gene TRBJ1-3; D call uncertain. The CDR3 runs 13 residues. CDR1 and CDR2 (germline): MNHEY, SVGAGI. The V end was cut by 5 bases, the J end by 0 bases, with 5 bases between.